These T cell receptor beta chains were read from a single sample in a study of CD8 T cells in ankylosing spondylitis. TCRdb fed the 5' RACE reads into MiXCR, producing one record per CDR3 protein. The top ten clones hold approximately 4.5% of a sample with around 42,000 distinct CDR3 sequences, less than 3.5% of them seen once. Sequencing was performed on blood, either unsorted or a sorted T cell fraction (not recorded which). The receptors originated from a male donor with ankylosing spondylitis or in good health (not recorded which). Both conserved end residues are part of each CDR3. The D gene is left open where the match is weak. Clone size, where shown, is once, few, many, or a class for clones that have expanded.

d_call: -
v_call: TRBV9
clone_size: many
j_call: TRBJ2-1
cdr3_length: 15
cdr3_nt: TGTGCCAGCAGCTACGGGGCATACTCCTACAATGAGCAGTTCTTC
cdr3_aa: CASSYGAYSYNEQFF

d_call: -
v_call: TRBV9
clone_size: many
j_call: TRBJ2-1
cdr3_length: 14
cdr3_nt: TGTGCCAGCAGCGTAGAGGCCTTCTACAATGAGCAGTTCTTC
cdr3_aa: CASSVEAFYNEQFF

d_call: TRBD2
v_call: TRBV9
clone_size: -
j_call: TRBJ2-2
cdr3_length: 15
cdr3_nt: TGTGCCAGCAGCGTAGGGGGAGGGAGCACCGGGGAGCTGTTTTTT
cdr3_aa: CASSVGGGSTGELFF

d_call: -
v_call: TRBV21-1
clone_size: many
j_call: TRBJ2-7
cdr3_length: 17
cdr3_nt: TGTGCCAGCAGCAAAGCGGCCCAGGGGAGTATCTCCTACGAGCAGTACTTC
cdr3_aa: CASSKAAQGSISYEQYF

d_call: -
v_call: TRBV9
clone_size: many
j_call: TRBJ2-2
cdr3_length: 13
cdr3_nt: TGTGCCAGCAGCGTATATGGGGGCAGGGAGCTGTTTTTT
cdr3_aa: CASSVYGGRELFF

d_call: -
v_call: TRBV9
clone_size: many
j_call: TRBJ2-5
cdr3_length: 14
cdr3_nt: TGTGCCAGCAGCCCCACCGTTGTGGGAGAGACCCAGTACTTC
cdr3_aa: CASSPTVVGETQYF

d_call: -
v_call: TRBV9
clone_size: many
j_call: TRBJ1-1
cdr3_length: 12
cdr3_nt: TGTGCCAGCAGCGTTTTGAACACTGAAGCTTTCTTT
cdr3_aa: CASSVLNTEAFF

d_call: TRBD1
v_call: TRBV9
clone_size: many
j_call: TRBJ2-1
cdr3_length: 15
cdr3_nt: TGTGCCAGCAGCGTAGGGAACAGGGGTAGGAATGAGCAGTTCTTC
cdr3_aa: CASSVGNRGRNEQFF

d_call: TRBD1
v_call: TRBV9
clone_size: many
j_call: TRBJ2-5
cdr3_length: 14
cdr3_nt: TGTGCCAGCAGCGCGTACGGGACAGCGGAGACCCAGTACTTC
cdr3_aa: CASSAYGTAETQYF

d_call: -
v_call: TRBV9
clone_size: many
j_call: TRBJ1-2
cdr3_length: 16
cdr3_nt: TGTGCCAGCAGCGTCCCCGGTACCCCAAGGAACTATGGCTACACCTTC
cdr3_aa: CASSVPGTPRNYGYTF

d_call: -
v_call: TRBV9
clone_size: many
j_call: TRBJ2-2
cdr3_length: 17
cdr3_nt: TGTGCCAGCAGCGTACTAGAGAGCGCCGGCGACACCGGGGAGCTGTTTTTT
cdr3_aa: CASSVLESAGDTGELFF

d_call: TRBD1
v_call: TRBV9
clone_size: many
j_call: TRBJ1-1
cdr3_length: 14
cdr3_nt: TGTGCCAGCAGCTGGGGACAGCAGAACACTGAAGCTTTCTTT
cdr3_aa: CASSWGQQNTEAFF

d_call: TRBD2
v_call: TRBV9
clone_size: many
j_call: TRBJ2-1
cdr3_length: 20
cdr3_nt: TGTGCCAGCAGCGTAGGGGTCTCACTAGCGGGAGGGAGCCGTTACAATGAGCAGTTCTTC
cdr3_aa: CASSVGVSLAGGSRYNEQFF

d_call: TRBD2
v_call: TRBV9
clone_size: many
j_call: TRBJ2-7
cdr3_length: 15
cdr3_nt: TGTGCCAGCAGCCCTAGCGGGAGGGCCTCCTACGAGCAGTACTTC
cdr3_aa: CASSPSGRASYEQYF

d_call: -
v_call: TRBV9
clone_size: many
j_call: TRBJ2-5
cdr3_length: 15
cdr3_nt: TGTGCCAGCAGCCCCCCGGCAGGGCGAGGGGAGACCCAGTACTTC
cdr3_aa: CASSPPAGRGETQYF

d_call: -
v_call: TRBV9
clone_size: many
j_call: TRBJ2-1
cdr3_length: 13
cdr3_nt: TGTGCCAGCAGCGGGACTTACGTTTCCGAGCAGTTCTTC
cdr3_aa: CASSGTYVSEQFF

d_call: -
v_call: TRBV9
clone_size: many
j_call: TRBJ1-3
cdr3_length: 17
cdr3_nt: TGTGCCAGCAGCGTAGACGGGGGAGTAAATCCCGGAAACACCATATATTTT
cdr3_aa: CASSVDGGVNPGNTIYF

d_call: TRBD2
v_call: TRBV9
clone_size: many
j_call: TRBJ2-1
cdr3_length: 14
cdr3_nt: TGTGCCAGCAGCCCGCCGGGACTAGTCAATGAGCAGTTCTTC
cdr3_aa: CASSPPGLVNEQFF

d_call: TRBD2
v_call: TRBV9
clone_size: -
j_call: TRBJ2-7
cdr3_length: 17
cdr3_nt: TGTGCCAGCAGCGTAGTTGAGGGGACTAGCGGGGCCTACGAGCAGTACTTC
cdr3_aa: CASSVVEGTSGAYEQYF

d_call: -
v_call: TRBV9
clone_size: many
j_call: TRBJ2-1
cdr3_length: 18
cdr3_nt: TGTGCCAGCAGCGTAGGCTTCAGAGTCGGGGGGCCCGGCAATGAGCAGTTCTTC
cdr3_aa: CASSVGFRVGGPGNEQFF

d_call: -
v_call: TRBV9
clone_size: many
j_call: TRBJ2-5
cdr3_length: 13
cdr3_nt: TGTGCCAGCAGCGTAGGCCTCCGGGAGACCCAGTACTTC
cdr3_aa: CASSVGLRETQYF

d_call: -
v_call: TRBV9
clone_size: many
j_call: TRBJ2-2
cdr3_length: 17
cdr3_nt: TGTGCCAGCAGCCCTCAATGGGGGGGCGAAAACACCGGGGAGCTGTTTTTT
cdr3_aa: CASSPQWGGENTGELFF